The clone carrying this T cell receptor (beta chain) came up many times. Antigen: not known. Arm-PCR of CDR3 regions and iRepertoire HTBI primers were the basis on which TCR beta libraries were built. TCRdb re-called the multiplex PCR reads with MiXCR, one entry per CDR3 protein. The top ten clones hold 9.5% to 15% of a sample with approximately 480,000 distinct CDR3 sequences, roughly 17% of them seen once. These data originate in a study of regulatory T cells in long-lasting Graves disease. Documented time point: newly diagnosed GD, antithyroid drugs for less than 3 months. The TCR library used RNA extracted from PBMCs. Nine milliliters of peripheral blood went into EDTA tubes. Study-wide results and caveats: Persistent Graves' patients showed less TCR diversity than newly diagnosed patients showed.

Another study also made use of these data, one on T cells in Graves' hyperthyroidism and ophthalmopathy.

This sequence was found in a man in his forties or fifties with Graves disease. This sample comprised peripheral blood mononuclear cells (PBMCs), obtained at new diagnosis, from a patient treated with antithyroid drugs.

The CDR3 loop reads CASSWEYEQYF. CDR3 DNA: TGTGCCAGCAGCTGGGAATACGAGCAGTACTTC. The J gene is TRBJ2-7, the V gene TRBV5-6; D not certain. The length of the CDR3 is 11 residues. In germline, CDR1 is SGHDT, CDR2 YYEEEE. V shed 3 bases and J shed 4 bases, with 5 bases lying between them.